The clone carrying this T cell receptor beta chain was detected only a few times. As yet, its antigen is unknown. Measured with immunoSEQ multiplex PCR; TCRdb has only the in-frame clones, and not every one. The data contain more than 11,000 clones, around 80% of them singletons. V lost 4 bases and J 8 bases, leaving 17 bases between the germline ends. The CDR3 sequence is 13 residues long. In germline, CDR1 is GTSNPN, CDR2 SVGIG (reference sequence). Regarding time point: inflamed ileum from the surgical specimen. This record comes from a study of T cell repertoires in ileal Crohn's disease. Study summary: Surgery for a complication: stricturing in 61%, penetrating in approximately 40%. The M0 sample came from the inflamed ileal portion of the resected specimen. Notes on the study in general: Sorted CD8 T cells held more high-frequency clones than CD4. Active smokers at surgery had more clonal expansions than non-smokers.

The gene calls are TRBV30 and TRBJ1-2; the D gene is possibly TRBD1 (5 bases). The TCR originated in an adult with Crohn's disease. The sequenced sample was ileal tissue. CDR3 residues: CAWNPANGDGYTF. CDR3 nucleotide sequence: TGTGCCTGGAATCCGGCAAACGGGGACGGCTACACCTTC.